Following are 27 T cell receptor beta chains from one sample sequenced in a study of graft-versus-host responses after intestinal transplantation. TCRdb keeps only in-frame clones here, not all; method: immunoSEQ multiplex PCR. The data contain about 45,000 clones, 90% to 95% of them singletons. The sample here was PBMCs, taken 524 days after transplant. These receptors all stem from a human patient who received an intestinal transplant, so some T cells may come from the graft donor.

Worth noting for this clone: Other nucleotide sequences from this sample produce the same CDR3. V usage is TRBV9 and J usage is TRBJ2-1; the D gene is possibly TRBD2 (6 bases). Germline V CDR1 and CDR2: SGDLS, YYNGEE. V was pared by 2 bases and J by 7 bases, with 16 bases between. The CDR3 totals 15 residues. CDR3 protein: CASSVTGGSENEQFF. CDR3 nucleotides: TGTGCCAGCAGCGTCACAGGAGGGTCTGAGAATGAGCAGTTCTTC.

This clone was detected only once. The CDR3 sequence is CASRQPRTSGKPDYNEQFF. In nucleotides, the CDR3 is TGTGCAAGTCGCCAACCCCGGACTAGCGGAAAGCCGGATTACAATGAGCAGTTCTTC. This chain joins TRBV12-2 and TRBJ2-1; TRBD2 is the table's D call and was not checked against the DNA. TRBV12-2 corresponds to a pseudogene. The CDR3 totals 19 residues.

The rearrangement joins TRBV11-2 to TRBJ2-1; a weak D match, TRBD2 (6 bases). Germline values: CDR1 SGHAT, CDR2 FQNNGV. V was shortened by 5 bases and J by 6 bases, with 17 bases between the two germline ends. The CDR3 has 15 residues. In DNA form, the CDR3 reads TGTGCCAGCAGCAGATATAGCGGCCCCAGCAATGAGCAGTTCTTC. Encoded protein: CASSRYSGPSNEQFF.

The count of this clone is one. The chain is built from TRBV28 and TRBJ2-3; D might be TRBD1 or TRBD2, each matching 5 bases. The CDR3 is 13 residues long. Trimming removed 4 bases at V and 2 bases at J, with 7 bases between. CDR1 is MDHEN and CDR2 is SYDVKM in the germline V gene. The CDR3 sequence: CASSWDLTDTQYF. CDR3 sequence (DNA): TGTGCCAGCAGTTGGGACCTCACAGATACGCAGTATTTT.

This clone was counted once. V usage is TRBV9 and J usage is TRBJ2-1, with D uncertain. Trimming took 5 bases from V and 7 from J, leaving 7 bases between them. Germline CDR1 reads SGDLS; CDR2 reads YYNGEE. The CDR3 has 11 amino acids. The CDR3 DNA reads as TGTGCCAGCAGGGAGAAGAATGAGCAGTTCTTC. It codes for CASREKNEQFF.

This clone was found a few times. The CDR3 nucleotides read TGTGCCGTGCTTCCCCCCGTGACAGGGGGCTTCACCTACGAGCAGTACTTC. Its protein is CAVLPPVTGGFTYEQYF. V and J are TRBV7-6 and TRBJ2-7, with TRBD1 matching over 10 bases. CDR1 and CDR2 from the germline V gene are SGHVS and FNYEAQ. This CDR3 comprises 17 residues. V shed 11 bases, J shed 2 bases, and the junction held 18 bases outside the gene matches.

This clone occurred once. The genes are TRBV7-9 and TRBJ1-3; D not resolved. The germline CDR1 and CDR2 sequences are SEHNR and FQNEAQ (reference sequence). V lost 1 base to trimming and J lost 2 bases, with 12 bases between them. The CDR3 has 16 amino acids. The CDR3: CASSLEMANPGNTIYF. CDR3 DNA: TGTGCCAGCAGCTTAGAGATGGCAAATCCTGGAAACACCATATATTTT.

A single count supports this clone. The V call is TRBV7-2, the J call TRBJ2-7; TRBD1 aligns across 7 bases. Germline V gene data show CDR1 as SGHTA and CDR2 as FQGNSA. The V gene end was trimmed by 5 bases and the J gene end by 3 bases; junction bases not matched to a gene: 7. The CDR3 consists of 14 residues. CDR3 nucleotides: TGTGCCAGCAGCCCACGACAGGGAATCTACGAGCAGTACTTC. It specifies CASSPRQGIYEQYF.

In this sample, this clone turned up once. The V gene is TRBV7-9, the J gene TRBJ2-5; 7 nucleotides agree with TRBD1. Per the germline V gene, CDR1 is SEHNR and CDR2 is FQNEAQ (reference sequence). The CDR3 spans 14 residues. Germline trimming cut 3 bases from V and 4 bases from J; bases unmatched to any gene: 5. The CDR3 sequence is CASSFVNRGETQYF. The CDR3 DNA reads TGTGCCAGCAGCTTCGTTAACAGGGGAGAGACCCAGTACTTC. The full variable domain, its missing parts supplied by reference TRBV7-9 and TRBJ2-5, is DTGVSQNPRHKITKRGQNVTFRCDPISEHNRLYWYRQTLGQGPEFLTYFQNEAQLEKSRLLSDRFSAERPKGSFSTLEIQRTEQGDSAMYLCASSFVNRGETQYFGPGTRLLVL.

This rearrangement joins TRBV10-3 to TRBJ2-1, with 7 bases fitting TRBD1. The CDR3 has 13 residues. Germline CDR1 reads ENHRY; CDR2 reads SYGVKD. Trimming at V came to 5 bases and at J to 5 bases, leaving 3 bases not matched to a gene. CDR3 DNA sequence: TGTGCCATCAGTACCGACAGGGACAATGAGCAGTTCTTC. Residues: CAISTDRDNEQFF.

The rearrangement joins TRBV6-5 to TRBJ2-7; D is ambiguous. Germline values: CDR1 MNHEY, CDR2 SVGAGI. This CDR3 is 14 amino acids long. The V end was cut by 7 bases, the J end by 6 bases, with 19 bases between. The CDR3 is CASTPERYRAEQYF. In DNA form, the CDR3 reads TGTGCCAGCACCCCCGAGAGGTACCGGGCCGAGCAGTACTTC.

The chain recombines TRBV7-3 with TRBJ2-7; D is uncertain. V dropped 9 bases and J dropped 4 bases, with 4 bases sitting between them. The CDR3 extends over 9 amino acids. Germline-derived CDR1 and CDR2 are SGHTA and FQGTGA. The CDR3 bases are TGTGCCAGACCGTACGAGCAGTACTTC. Translated, it gives CARPYEQYF.

This clone was counted between two and nine times. The chain carries TRBV5-1 and TRBJ2-5, with 8 nucleotides matching TRBD1. Germline V gives CDR1 SGHRS, CDR2 YFSETQ. Unmatched junction bases numbered 12, after V lost 4 bases and J lost 4 bases. The CDR3 is 16 residues long. The CDR3, as DNA: TGCGCCAGCAGCCCCATGGACAGGGCGGATGGAGAGACCCAGTACTTC. This gives the protein CASSPMDRADGETQYF.

This rearrangement joins TRBV27 to TRBJ2-1; D perhaps matches TRBD2 (6 bases). CDR3 length: 15 amino acids. The germline V gene has CDR1 MNHEY and CDR2 SMNVEV (reference sequence). Trimming took off 3 bases at V and 0 bases at J, with 9 bases between the two ends. The CDR3 spells CASSLFGSSYNEQFF. In DNA form, the CDR3 reads TGTGCCAGCAGTTTGTTCGGGAGCTCCTACAATGAGCAGTTCTTC.

The rearrangement joins TRBV6-4 to TRBJ1-5, with 7 nucleotides matching TRBD1. The CDR3 runs 15 residues. J gave up 0 bases and V 6 bases, and 5 bases lay outside the gene matches. CDR1 MRHNA and CDR2 SNTAGT come from the germline V gene. The CDR3 protein is CASSPTGDSNQPQHF. DNA for the CDR3: TGTGCCAGCAGCCCCACAGGGGATAGCAATCAGCCCCAGCATTTT.

This chain uses TRBV6-4 with TRBJ2-4, with TRBD1 as a possible D gene (6 bases). Trimming left V 0 bases short and J 15 bases short, with 12 bases between. Germline loops: CDR1 MRHNA, CDR2 SNTAGT. CDR3 length equals 12 residues. This chain's CDR3 is CASSDSRVRGYF. The CDR3 DNA reads TGTGCCAGCAGTGACTCGAGAGTCAGGGGGTACTTC.

This clone was picked up one time. The V and J genes are TRBV5-3 and TRBJ1-5; perhaps TRBD1 as D (5 bases). TRBV5-3 is an open reading frame, and its role is uncertain. The CDR3 contains 14 residues. V gave up 4 bases and J gave up 4 bases, with 12 bases separating them. CDR3 protein: CARSPGRANQPQHF. The CDR3 DNA sequence: TGTGCCAGAAGCCCGGGGCGGGCGAATCAGCCCCAGCATTTT.

The genes are TRBV7-3 and TRBJ2-3; 9 bases map to TRBD2. In germline, CDR1 is SGHTA, CDR2 FQGTGA. Trimming at V came to 2 bases and at J to 2 bases, leaving 5 bases not matched to a gene. There are 16 residues in the CDR3. This chain's CDR3 is CASSLVTSGSTDTQYF. The CDR3 coding sequence is TGTGCCAGCAGCTTAGTGACTAGCGGATCCACAGATACGCAGTATTTT.

The genes are TRBV18 and TRBJ2-3, with TRBD2 as a possible D gene (5 bases). Germline V lookup: CDR1 KGHSH, CDR2 LQKENI. V was cut by 1 base and J by 2 bases, with 13 bases left in between. The CDR3 runs to 16 residues. The chain's CDR3 is CASSPRGGLATDTQYF. The CDR3 DNA follows: TGTGCCAGCTCACCACGAGGCGGACTGGCCACAGATACGCAGTATTTT.

This chain uses TRBV7-2 with TRBJ2-3, with a possible D match to TRBD2 (6 bases). Germline lookup yields CDR1 SGHTA and CDR2 FQGNSA. This CDR3 has 17 amino acids. Between the trimmed V and J ends, which lost 0 bases and 6 bases, there was a span of 19 bases. CDR3 sequence reads: CASSLAGIGGKSDTQYF. Written as DNA, the CDR3 is TGTGCCAGCAGCTTAGCCGGGATTGGGGGGAAATCTGATACGCAGTATTTT.

V usage is TRBV27 and J usage is TRBJ2-1; TRBD2 aligns across 10 bases. Germline assignment: CDR1 MNHEY and CDR2 SMNVEV (reference sequence). The length of the CDR3 is 15 residues. The V and J ends lost 3 bases and 7 bases, in that order; junction bases with no gene match: 6. The DNA for the CDR3 is TGTGCCAGCAGTTTCCCCGGGACTAGCGCGAATGAGCAGTTCTTC. Amino acid sequence: CASSFPGTSANEQFF.

The rearrangement uses TRBV27 and TRBJ2-7; D remains ambiguous. The CDR3 has 14 residues. Germline V lookup: CDR1 MNHEY, CDR2 SMNVEV (reference sequence). V was clipped by 6 bases and J by 0 bases, with 12 bases between them. CDR3: CASRWQVASYEQYF. The CDR3 DNA follows: TGTGCCAGCAGATGGCAGGTGGCCTCCTACGAGCAGTACTTC.

This chain links TRBV11-2 with TRBJ2-7, with D perhaps TRBD2 (6 bases). V was clipped by 5 bases and J by 2 bases, with 19 bases between them. CDR3 length: 16 residues. Looked up from germline, CDR1 is SGHAT and CDR2 is FQNNGV. DNA for the CDR3: TGTGCCAGCAGCCCCCGTGGGAGCGGAGGGGCCTACGAGCAGTACTTC. Amino acid sequence: CASSPRGSGGAYEQYF.

This clone appeared once. V gene TRBV19 combines with J gene TRBJ2-1, with D possibly being TRBD1 or TRBD2 (5 bases each). The CDR3 is 15 residues long. V dropped 3 bases and J dropped 4 bases, with 13 bases sitting between them. Germline-derived CDR1 and CDR2 are LNHDA and SQIVND (reference sequence). The CDR3 DNA is TGTGCCAGTAGTATTGGGGCTAGCATATACAATGAGCAGTTCTTC. Amino acid sequence: CASSIGASIYNEQFF. The whole variable domain, remainder taken from reference TRBV19 and TRBJ2-1, is DGGITQSPKYLFRKEGQNVTLSCEQNLNHDAMYWYRQDPGQGLRLIYYSQIVNDFQKGDIAEGYSVSREKKESFPLTVTSAQKNPTAFYLCASSIGASIYNEQFFGPGTRLTVL.

The chain uses TRBV7-9 and TRBJ2-1; 11 nucleotides match TRBD2. This CDR3 is built from 16 residues. The junction had 7 bases not matched to a gene; V was cut back by 4 bases and J by 5 bases. Germline CDR1 and CDR2: SEHNR and FQNEAQ (reference sequence). CDR3 residues: CASSSILAGVDNEQFF. The CDR3 DNA is TGTGCCAGCAGCTCCATACTAGCGGGAGTAGACAATGAGCAGTTCTTC.

J is TRBJ2-3 and V is TRBV5-1, with 8 bases fitting TRBD2. The CDR3 is 17 amino acids. The trim removed 0 bases at V and 2 bases at J, leaving 8 bases unmatched. Germline V gene data show CDR1 as SGHRS and CDR2 as YFSETQ. The DNA for the CDR3 is TGCGCCAGCAGCTTGGAAGTAGCGGGAAGCCTCACAGATACGCAGTATTTT. It codes for CASSLEVAGSLTDTQYF. The full variable domain, completed using reference TRBV5-1 and TRBJ2-3, is KAGVTQTPRYLIKTRGQQVTLSCSPISGHRSVSWYQQTPGQGLQFLFEYFSETQRNKGNFPGRFSGRQFSNSRSEMNVSTLELGDSALYLCASSLEVAGSLTDTQYFGPGTRLTVL.

The rearrangement links TRBV4-2 to TRBJ2-7; D is uncertain. V was cut by 5 bases and J by 4 bases, with 6 bases left in between. The germline V gene has CDR1 LGHNA and CDR2 YNFKEQ. This CDR3 region has 11 residues. CDR3 sequence (DNA): TGTGCCAGCAGCTCCCAATACGAGCAGTACTTC. It specifies CASSSQYEQYF.